This T cell receptor beta chain was captured in a study of CD8+CD57+ T cells in acquired aplastic anemia. Regarding the study as a whole: In common between the patients and the controls were twenty-nine CD8+ CDR3 sequences.

A word on this clonotype: Its antigen remains unknown.

Profiling of TCR beta VDJ combinations and CDR3 sequences used genomic DNA as template. TCRdb re-derived calls from the reads in MiXCR, one entry per CDR3 protein. Among about 210,000 distinct CDR3 sequences listed, roughly 35% were seen once. Trimming removed 2 bases from V and 5 bases from J, with 12 bases in between. The CDR3 loop spans 13 amino acids. CDR1 and CDR2 from the germline V gene are DFQATT and SNEGSKA (reference sequence). Sequenced: sorted CD4+, CD8+, or CD8+CD57+ T cells (not recorded which) from PBMCs. The clonotype originates from a human donor in good health, serving as a control. The chain links TRBV20-1 to TRBJ2-5; the D gene is possibly TRBD1 (6 bases). Here the CDR3 DNA reads TGCAGTGCTAGAACCTACAGGGTGGAGACCCAGTACTTC. Its translation is CSARTYRVETQYF.